Listed here are 21 T cell receptor beta chains from one sample, sequenced in a study of blood T cell repertoires in COVID-19 (TCRdb year 2020). Library creation used the immunoSEQ multiplex PCR assay. This is the immuneACCESS table as TCRdb keeps it, with only in-frame sequences that have V and J called. A part of the clones is gone; compared with another copy, unresolved V genes explain less than half, and the rest is unexplained. The sample has about 140,000 clones on record, about 86% of them singletons. The leading ten clones occupy approximately 8.2% of the sample. The sequenced material came from peripheral blood. Receptors originate from a woman aged 60-75 years with acute or convalescent COVID-19.

This rearrangement joins TRBV2 to TRBJ1-2; 9 bases align to TRBD1. The CDR3 has 15 residues. Germline-derived CDR1 and CDR2 are SNHLY and FYNNEI. Losses at the gene ends were 0 bases for V and 4 bases for J; bases not matched to a gene: 3. This CDR3 is CASSEAGTGTYGYTF. Here the CDR3 DNA reads TGTGCCAGCAGTGAAGCCGGGACAGGGACCTATGGCTACACCTTC. Together with reference TRBV2 and TRBJ1-2, the CDR3 gives the full variable domain: EPEVTQTPSHQVTQMGQEVILRCVPISNHLYFYWYRQILGQKVEFLVSFYNNEISEKSEIFDDQFSVERPDGSNFTLKIRSTKLEDSAMYFCASSEAGTGTYGYTFGSGTRLTVV.

This clone was found once. The chain has TRBV4-2 and TRBJ2-7, with 9 bases identical to TRBD1. Looked up from germline, CDR1 is LGHNA and CDR2 is YNFKEQ. With 0 bases clipped from V and 2 bases from J, the junction kept 5 bases outside the gene matches. The CDR3 length is 16 residues. CDR3 region: CASSQERGQGPYEQYF. The CDR3, as DNA: TGTGCCAGCAGCCAAGAAAGGGGACAGGGACCCTACGAGCAGTACTTC.

This rearrangement joins TRBV28 to TRBJ2-5; D perhaps matches TRBD2 (5 bases). The CDR3 spans 14 residues. Trimming shortened V by 5 bases and J by 4 bases, and 14 bases separated the two germline ends. The germline V gene encodes CDR1 MDHEN and CDR2 SYDVKM. In DNA, the CDR3 is TGTGCCAGCAGTCGTGGGCAGGCGGGAGAGACCCAGTACTTC. Its protein product is CASSRGQAGETQYF. Full variable domain (outside the CDR3, taken from reference TRBV28 and TRBJ2-5): DVKVTQSSRYLVKRTGEKVFLECVQDMDHENMFWYRQDPGLGLRLIYFSYDVKMKEKGDIPEGYSVSREKKERFSLILESASTNQTSMYLCASSRGQAGETQYFGPGTRLLVL.

The CDR3 coding sequence is TGTGCCAGCAGTCACCCGGTTTGGGGCGAGGGCTACACCTTC. Protein sequence: CASSHPVWGEGYTF. The chain recombines TRBV6-2 or TRBV6-3 with TRBJ1-2, with D perhaps TRBD1 (5 bases). Trimming pared 5 bases from V and 8 bases from J, leaving 18 bases between. Per the germline V gene, CDR1 is MNHEY and CDR2 is SVGEGT. This CDR3 region has 14 residues.

The chain recombines TRBV6-2 or TRBV6-3 with TRBJ2-7; the D gene is possibly TRBD2 (6 bases). Germline lookup yields CDR1 MNHEY and CDR2 SVGEGT. This CDR3 contains 12 residues. Trimming cost V 2 bases and J 4 bases, with 6 bases left between them. The CDR3 coding sequence is TGTGCCAGCAGTTACGGGACTTACGAGCAGTACTTC. This gives the protein CASSYGTYEQYF.

The chain links TRBV11-3 to TRBJ1-2; D gene ambiguous. Germline V lookup: CDR1 SGHNT, CDR2 YENEEA. The V gene lost 4 bases and the J gene lost 3 bases, with 6 bases spanning the gap. The CDR3 spans 12 residues. CDR3 amino acids: CASSSRDYGYTF. The CDR3 coding sequence is TGTGCCAGCAGCTCCCGGGACTATGGCTACACCTTC.

In its sample, this clone was seen a few times. This rearrangement joins TRBV7-9 to TRBJ2-7; D is uncertain. The CDR3 totals 14 residues. Per the germline V gene, CDR1 is SEHNR and CDR2 is FQNEAQ (reference sequence). V dropped 1 base and J dropped 4 bases, with 11 bases sitting between them. The CDR3 loop reads CASSLGKPSYEQYF. The CDR3 bases are TGTGCCAGCAGCTTAGGCAAGCCTTCTTACGAGCAGTACTTC.

The chain recombines TRBV6-1 with TRBJ1-5; D is ambiguous. Looked up from germline, CDR1 is MNHNS and CDR2 is SASEGT. The CDR3 is 15 residues long. V lost 1 base and J 6 bases, leaving 13 bases between the germline ends. The CDR3 sequence is CASSEVGGTVQPQHF. The CDR3 nucleotides are TGTGCCAGCAGTGAAGTTGGAGGAACGGTTCAGCCCCAGCATTTT.

The rearrangement uses TRBV19 and TRBJ2-4, with D unresolved. This CDR3 has 15 amino acids. Deletions cut 5 bases from V and 2 bases from J, with 13 bases between. Germline V lookup: CDR1 LNHDA, CDR2 SQIVND (reference sequence). The CDR3 here is CASSLAATTKNIQYF. The DNA of the CDR3 is TGTGCCAGTAGTCTCGCAGCGACGACCAAAAACATTCAGTACTTC. The full variable domain, completed using reference TRBV19 and TRBJ2-4, is DGGITQSPKYLFRKEGQNVTLSCEQNLNHDAMYWYRQDPGQGLRLIYYSQIVNDFQKGDIAEGYSVSREKKESFPLTVTSAQKNPTAFYLCASSLAATTKNIQYFGAGTRLSVL.

The chain is built from TRBV6-5 and TRBJ2-1, with 8 positions matching TRBD1. Germline values: CDR1 MNHEY, CDR2 SVGAGI. The V gene end was trimmed by 2 bases and the J gene end by 7 bases; junction bases not matched to a gene: 10. The CDR3 spans 16 residues. The CDR3: CASSYPGGRGPNEQFF. CDR3 nucleotide sequence: TGTGCCAGCAGTTACCCGGGCGGCAGGGGGCCGAATGAGCAGTTCTTC.

The chain is built from TRBV19 and TRBJ2-2; 9 nucleotides align to TRBD2. The V gene end was trimmed by 6 bases and the J gene end by 8 bases; junction bases not matched to a gene: 4. The CDR3 runs to 13 residues. The germline V gene encodes CDR1 LNHDA and CDR2 SQIVND (reference sequence). The CDR3 is CASRNSGGGELFF. CDR3 DNA: TGTGCCAGTAGGAATAGCGGGGGTGGGGAGCTGTTTTTT.

The V gene is TRBV5-1, the J gene TRBJ2-3, with TRBD2 identical over 14 bases. There are 15 residues in the CDR3. The germline V gene has CDR1 SGHRS and CDR2 YFSETQ. J was trimmed by 5 bases and V by 4 bases; bases with no gene match: 3. The CDR3 sequence: CASSGGTSGGDTQYF. CDR3 DNA: TGCGCCAGCAGCGGAGGGACTAGCGGGGGAGATACGCAGTATTTT.

This clone was seen only a few times. The rearrangement links TRBV7-2 to TRBJ2-1; TRBD1 matches 8 bases. After removal of 5 bases from V and 10 bases from J, the junction contained 10 bases not matched to a gene. CDR3 length equals 14 residues. Germline V gives CDR1 SGHTA, CDR2 FQGNSA. The CDR3 DNA is TGTGCCAGCAGCCCCCGGACAGGGCGACGAGAGCAGTTCTTC. It yields the protein CASSPRTGRREQFF.

The CDR3 loop is CASSGLGGTRVYEQYF. CDR3 DNA: TGCGCCAGCAGTGGTTTGGGCGGGACGCGCGTCTACGAGCAGTACTTC. The rearrangement joins TRBV4-1 to TRBJ2-7, with D tentatively TRBD2 (6 bases). CDR1 is MGHRA, CDR2 YSYEKL, per germline. CDR3 size: 16 residues. V gave up 6 bases and J gave up 3 bases, with 21 bases separating them.

This chain connects TRBV29-1 to TRBJ2-3; 10 nucleotides match TRBD2. The CDR3 extends over 14 amino acids. Looked up from germline, CDR1 is SQVTM and CDR2 is ANQGSEA. V shed 7 bases, J shed 5 bases, and the junction held 9 bases outside the gene matches. CDR3 nucleotides: TGCAGCGCCCAGCGGGGGGGCCGGGGAGATACGCAGTATTTT. The encoded protein is CSAQRGGRGDTQYF.

The genes are TRBV19 and TRBJ2-1; tentative D call: TRBD1 (6 bases). The length of the CDR3 is 16 residues. CDR1 LNHDA and CDR2 SQIVND come from the germline V gene (reference sequence). Trimming removed 0 bases at V and 7 bases at J, with 16 bases between. The CDR3 loop reads CASSIEGHLSWNEQFF. CDR3 DNA sequence: TGTGCCAGTAGTATAGAGGGACATCTCTCTTGGAATGAGCAGTTCTTC.

This chain connects TRBV4-3 to TRBJ2-2, with TRBD1 as a possible D gene (5 bases). This CDR3 spans 16 amino acids. V gave up 1 base and J gave up 9 bases, with 18 bases separating them. The germline V gene has CDR1 LGHNA and CDR2 YSLEER. The CDR3 loop reads CASSQGKTALPRELFF. The CDR3 DNA sequence: TGCGCCAGCAGCCAAGGAAAGACAGCCCTACCCCGGGAGCTGTTTTTT.

V gene TRBV3-1 (or the pseudogene TRBV3-2) combines with J gene TRBJ1-2, with 7 bases matching TRBD1. Germline loops: CDR1 LGHDT, CDR2 YNNKEL (reference sequence). This CDR3 has 15 amino acids. The V segment lost 2 bases and the J segment 4 bases; nucleotides outside the gene matches: 7. CDR3 sequence: CASSQRVQGIYGYTF. In DNA, the CDR3 is TGTGCCAGCAGCCAAAGGGTACAGGGGATCTATGGCTACACCTTC.

The V gene is TRBV19, the J gene TRBJ2-3; 12 nucleotides match TRBD2. Germline assignment: CDR1 LNHDA and CDR2 SQIVND (reference sequence). J gave up 1 base and V 5 bases, and 10 bases lay outside the gene matches. This CDR3 has 18 residues. The CDR3 sequence: CASSSSSGGERGTDTQYF. The CDR3 nucleotides read TGTGCCAGTAGTTCCTCTAGCGGGGGGGAACGAGGCACAGATACGCAGTATTTT. Combining the CDR3 with reference TRBV19 and TRBJ2-3 gives the whole variable domain DGGITQSPKYLFRKEGQNVTLSCEQNLNHDAMYWYRQDPGQGLRLIYYSQIVNDFQKGDIAEGYSVSREKKESFPLTVTSAQKNPTAFYLCASSSSSGGERGTDTQYFGPGTRLTVL.

The gene calls are TRBV6-5 and TRBJ1-5; weak D call: TRBD1 (5 bases). The germline V and J ends were trimmed by 6 bases and 5 bases, with 14 bases remaining between them. The CDR3 totals 14 residues. CDR1 MNHEY and CDR2 SVGAGI come from the germline V gene. CDR3 DNA: TGTGCCAGCAGGACAGTGTGGGGCGATCAGCCCCAGCATTTT. This sequence encodes CASRTVWGDQPQHF.

The rearrangement uses TRBV5-6 and TRBJ1-1; 9 nucleotides match TRBD1. Germline CDR1 is SGHDT and CDR2 is YYEEEE. CDR3 length: 17 residues. Trimming cost V 5 bases and J 1 base; bases outside gene matches: 12. The CDR3 loop is CASSRTGTGPGNTEAFF. CDR3 nucleotide sequence: TGTGCCAGCAGTCGAACCGGGACAGGGCCCGGGAACACTGAAGCTTTCTTT.